In this sample, the clone carrying this TCR beta chain turned up a few times. Its antigen remains unknown. PCR was performed a second time for about 7 to 12 cycles using a sample-barcoded 5' primer and a J-beta primer mix. A template-switch adaptor with 12 random nucleotides tagged each cDNA molecule. A single record per CDR3 protein comes from TCRdb applying MiXCR to the 5' RACE reads. Altogether about 1.1 million distinct CDR3 sequences are present, around two fifths being singletons, with the ten largest covering around 13%. The sample comes from a study of blood T cells in healthy people across ages. Study conclusions and caveats: While age rose, TCR beta diversity per million T cells dropped in a roughly linear way.

V dropped 5 bases and J dropped 2; count of bases not matched to a gene: 6. CDR1 is MNHNS, CDR2 SASEGT, per germline. This CDR3 spans 17 amino acids. The sequenced sample was blood. The receptor was derived from a man aged 18 to 30 in good health. The chain is built from TRBV6-1 and TRBJ2-6; 10 bases fit TRBD1. CDR3 sequence reads: CASSPGTGAPGANVLTF. CDR3 coding DNA: TGTGCCAGCAGTCCTGGGACAGGGGCCCCTGGGGCCAACGTCCTGACTTTC.